This T cell receptor (beta chain) was identified in a study of blood T cell repertoires in COVID-19. Sequencing was performed with immunoSEQ multiplex PCR; in TCRdb, only in-frame clones are kept and a portion is missing. The data show some 100,000 clones, 88% seen once. Trimming removed 6 bases at V and 1 base at J, with 13 bases between. CDR3 length: 15 residues. Germline V gene lookup returns CDR1 LNHDA and CDR2 SQIVND (reference sequence). The chain carries TRBV19 and TRBJ1-5; D unclear. The receptor was derived from a man in his fifties with COVID-19, enrolled during active disease. Sequenced input: peripheral blood. CDR3 sequence: CASREGTRSNQPQHF. For the CDR3, the DNA is TGTGCCAGTAGGGAGGGAACCCGAAGCAATCAGCCCCAGCATTTT.